This TCR beta chain is from a study of Tregs in tolerant kidney transplant recipients (dated by TCRdb to about 2019). About the investigation overall: The transplants used related donors along with nonmyeloablative bone marrow transplantation, and in the human trials mixed chimerism was transient. The study used TCRbeta sequencing to identify donor-specific regulatory T cells before combined kidney and bone marrow transplantation, then tracked those cells after transplant.

For TCRbeta CDR3 sequencing, genomic DNA from the sorted cells was extracted using the QIAGEN DNeasy Blood and Tissue Kit. High-throughput TCRbeta CDR3 sequencing was carried out commercially through immunoSEQ, with PCR amplification with bias correction and internal controls included. As for how the authors treated the data: Unique productive TCRbeta sequences were defined by CDR3 nucleotide sequence when primers matched and otherwise by CDR3 amino acid sequence together with Vbeta and Jbeta genes. Sorting error was corrected by removing sequences shared between sorted populations at a frequency ratio of 2:1 or less, and the remaining shared sequences were assigned to the higher population. A sequence was defined as donor-reactive if the sequence was expanded at least 5-fold in CFSE-low cells compared with unstimulated cells and had a frequency of at least 0.01% in CFSE-low cells. Repertoire divergence was quantified by Jensen-Shannon divergence calculated from the top 100 TCRbeta sequences ranked by frequency. For samples with multiple sequencing runs, sorting error was corrected in each run separately before the runs were combined. This is the immuneACCESS table as TCRdb keeps it, with only in-frame sequences that have V and J called. A part of the clones is gone; compared with another copy, unresolved V genes explain less than half, and the rest is unexplained. V, J and clone size derive from that table, while D and trimming were established from the DNA sequence. This sample gives 75,000 to 80,000 clones in total; approximately 90% of them show up just once. The ten largest clonotypes hold approximately 0.35% of the sample.

This sample's time point label indicates: blood sample drawn before combined kidney and bone marrow transplant. Unstimulated Tregs (CD4+CD25+CD127-), CD4+ non-Tregs (CD4+CD25-), CD4 and CD8 cells were FACS-sorted from thawed PBMCs. Thawed PBMCs were rested overnight at 37 degrees C with around 210 IU/ml IL-2 before Treg sorting. The patients were 4 recipients of combined kidney and bone marrow transplants from the ITN036ST trial, and samples were available only from these trial subjects. Healthy control blood was processed to PBMCs with a Ficoll density gradient and then cryopreserved, whereas patient PBMCs were collected both before and after transplant. General findings and caveats noted by the study authors: PCR primers changed over time for some patients, so nucleotide-level comparison across those patients' samples was not possible. Although technical replication error seemed to be minimal, the question of biological reproducibility was not addressed directly. The study was constrained by small patient numbers, and validation of the findings is required in larger populations and under other immunosuppression protocols. Expanding Tregs with activated donor B cells appeared to identify the most biologically relevant and donor-specific TCRbeta repertoire. Donor-specific Treg expansion was found to exceed global Treg expansion in tolerant patients, suggesting antigen-driven rather than nonspecific expansion.

As concerns this clone: The specificity of this receptor is unknown. The record has no base qualities; no much larger clone is one base away.

The source material was Tregs from blood, sampled before the transplant. The TCR comes from a human donor who received a combined kidney and bone marrow transplant.

The CDR3 region has the sequence CASSSGNWDSDTQYF. The sequenced DNA is TGTGCCAGTAGTAGTGGGAACTGGGACTCAGATACGCAGTATTTT. The chain links TRBV19 with TRBJ2-3; matching of 6 bases hints at TRBD2 as the D gene. Sequences LNHDA (CDR1) and SQIVND (CDR2) are obtained from the germline V gene (reference sequence). The germline ends are 15 bases apart after V is trimmed by 4 bases and J by 4 bases. The CDR3 holds 15 amino acids from the cysteine to the phenylalanine. CDR3 DNA is the only sequence kept; it has 45 bases, read in frame from the first base. With all but the CDR3 taken from the reference TRBV19 and TRBJ2-3 genes, the full variable domain is: DGGITQSPKYLFRKEGQNVTLSCEQNLNHDAMYWYRQDPGQGLRLIYYSQIVNDFQKGDIAEGYSVSREKKESFPLTVTSAQKNPTAFYLCASSSGNWDSDTQYFGPGTRLTVL.